The entry that follows covers one TCR beta chain sequence. The antigen is unknown. A much larger clone lies a single base off, so this may be a read error. This sample was taken from a study of blood T cells in healthy people across ages. Through a sample-barcoded 5' primer and a J-beta primer mix, a second PCR was run for about 6 to 12 cycles. TCRdb redid the calling of the 5' RACE reads with MiXCR, one entry per CDR3 protein. The data contain about 640,000 distinct CDR3 sequences, 25% to 30% of them singletons. Study results and caveats: Relative to aged donors, long-lived donors carried more naive CD4+ cells and displayed higher diversity.

CDR1 is MNHEY and CDR2 is SVGAGI in the germline V gene. The CDR3 is 15 amino acids. The J gene is TRBJ2-7, the V gene TRBV6-5; possibly TRBD1 or TRBD2 for D (6 bases each). What was sequenced was blood. The TCR originated in a woman of 80 years or more in good health. Written as DNA, the CDR3 is TGTGCCAACAGTTTCGGGGGCAGGTTACACTACGAGCAGTACTTC. Amino acid sequence: CANSFGGRLHYEQYF.